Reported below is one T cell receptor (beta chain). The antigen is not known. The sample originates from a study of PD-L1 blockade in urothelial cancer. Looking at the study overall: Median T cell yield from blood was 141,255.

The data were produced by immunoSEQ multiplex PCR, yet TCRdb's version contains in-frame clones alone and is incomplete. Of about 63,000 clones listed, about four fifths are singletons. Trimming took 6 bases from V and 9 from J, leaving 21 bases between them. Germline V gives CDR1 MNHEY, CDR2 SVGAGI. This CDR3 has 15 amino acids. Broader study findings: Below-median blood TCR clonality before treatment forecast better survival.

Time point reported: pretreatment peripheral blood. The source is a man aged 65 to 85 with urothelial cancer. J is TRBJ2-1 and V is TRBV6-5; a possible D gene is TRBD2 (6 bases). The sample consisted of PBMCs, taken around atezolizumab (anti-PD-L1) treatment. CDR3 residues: CASRDGTGTGSEQFF. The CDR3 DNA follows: TGTGCCAGCAGAGACGGGACTGGGACCGGGAGTGAGCAGTTCTTC.